The T cell receptor beta chain under discussion was sequenced for a study of long-term antiretroviral therapy in people with HIV. There are 16 residues in the CDR3. The germline gives CDR1 MNHEY, CDR2 SMNVEV (reference sequence). V dropped 5 bases and J dropped 4; count of bases not matched to a gene: 6. Study-level results: In HIV, the repertoires covered a tighter span of CDR3 lengths than in controls. Repertoire dominance by clones expanded before ART was seen at all time points.

As for this clone: Its specificity is unknown.

Survey-level resolution applied to immunoSEQ assay v3.0. The table came from immunoSEQ multiplex PCR; TCRdb's copy has only in-frame clones and leaves some out. The sample holds around 40,000 clones; around nine tenths are singletons and the top ten take 3.9%. Samples held about 0.95-11 million cryopreserved PBMC before DNA extraction. This sequence originates from a woman aged 18-35 years with HIV. Source: unsorted PBMCs, taken just before starting antiretroviral therapy. The chain is built from TRBV27 and TRBJ2-1, with 12 nucleotides matching TRBD2. Written as DNA, the CDR3 is TGTGCCAGCAGTCTGACTAGCGGGAGCCGGTACAATGAGCAGTTCTTC. It codes for CASSLTSGSRYNEQFF.